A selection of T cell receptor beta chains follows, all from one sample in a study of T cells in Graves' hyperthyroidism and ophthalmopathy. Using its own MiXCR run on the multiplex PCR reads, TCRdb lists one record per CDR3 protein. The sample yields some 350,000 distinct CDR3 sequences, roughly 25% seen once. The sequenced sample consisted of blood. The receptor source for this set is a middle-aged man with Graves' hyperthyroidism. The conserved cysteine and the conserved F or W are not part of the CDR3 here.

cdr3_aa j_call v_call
ASSYRAVSYGYT TRBJ1-2 TRBV19
ASSYSSRGFGELF TRBJ2-2 TRBV6-5
ASSQDTARAF TRBJ1-1 TRBV4-1
ASTGPNSNSYEQY TRBJ2-7 TRBV7-9
SVETVSGNTIY TRBJ1-3 TRBV29-1
SAHRTADTQY TRBJ2-3 TRBV20-1
ATSDPRTSGGQETQY TRBJ2-5 TRBV24-1
ASSLSAPESRPF TRBJ1-1 TRBV27
ASSLGLDYLEQY TRBJ2-7 TRBV11-2
AISEGTVNQPQH TRBJ1-5 TRBV10-3
ASSLSLARGELF TRBJ2-2 TRBV5-1
ASSFRGEQF TRBJ2-1 TRBV28
ASSPGGSRRYEQF TRBJ2-1 TRBV7-3
ASSPRTGGETQY TRBJ2-5 TRBV2
ASGGQHQETQY TRBJ2-5 TRBV6-8
SGAARVETQY TRBJ2-5 TRBV20-1
ASSLTSGSDEQF TRBJ2-1 TRBV11-2
ASSLGAGAGELF TRBJ2-2 TRBV11-2
ASSLFGGTGIETQY TRBJ2-5 TRBV11-3
ASRATQDSEQY TRBJ2-7 TRBV2
ASSYPRGRDEQF TRBJ2-1 TRBV5-5
AISDEKNTQY TRBJ2-3 TRBV10-3
ASSYLPGSGANVLT TRBJ2-6 TRBV5-1
SVEGQVGTEAF TRBJ1-1 TRBV29-1